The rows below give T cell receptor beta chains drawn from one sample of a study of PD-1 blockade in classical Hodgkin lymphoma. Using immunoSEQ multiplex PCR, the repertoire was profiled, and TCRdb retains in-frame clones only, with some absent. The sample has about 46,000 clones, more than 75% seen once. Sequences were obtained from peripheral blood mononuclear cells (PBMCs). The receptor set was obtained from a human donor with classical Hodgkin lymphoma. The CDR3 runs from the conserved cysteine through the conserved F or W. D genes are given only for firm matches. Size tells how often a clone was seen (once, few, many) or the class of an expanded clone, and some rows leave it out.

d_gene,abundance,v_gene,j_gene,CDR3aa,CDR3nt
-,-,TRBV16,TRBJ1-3,CASSPLGHSPGNTIYF,TGTGCCAGCAGCCCACTTGGACATTCTCCTGGAAACACCATATATTTT
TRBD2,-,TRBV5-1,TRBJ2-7,CASSLEERGEQYF,TGCGCCAGCAGCTTGGAGGAGCGGGGCGAGCAGTACTTC
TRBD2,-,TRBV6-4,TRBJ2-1,CASSSAGGSYNEQFF,TGTGCCAGCAGTTCGGCGGGGGGGTCCTACAATGAGCAGTTCTTC
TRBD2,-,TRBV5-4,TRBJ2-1,CASSVPGGREQFF,TGTGCCAGCAGCGTTCCCGGGGGGAGGGAGCAGTTCTTC
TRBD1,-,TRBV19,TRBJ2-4,CASSVGTGAPNIQYF,TGTGCCAGTAGTGTGGGGACAGGGGCACCAAACATTCAGTACTTC
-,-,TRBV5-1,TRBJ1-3,CASSLGGNGDTIYF,TGCGCCAGCAGCTTGGGCGGTAACGGGGACACCATATATTTT
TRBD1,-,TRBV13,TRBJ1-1,CASSPGGAAISAFF,TGTGCCAGCAGCCCAGGGGGCGCAGCGATTTCGGCTTTCTTT
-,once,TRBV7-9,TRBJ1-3,CASSAGGAGNTIYF,TGTGCCAGCAGCGCCGGGGGGGCTGGAAACACCATATATTTT
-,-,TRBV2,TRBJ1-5,CASSDSHSNQPQHF,TGTGCCAGCAGTGACAGCCATAGCAATCAGCCCCAGCATTTT
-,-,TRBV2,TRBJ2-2,CASRGGFTGELFF,TGTGCCAGCAGAGGAGGATTCACCGGGGAGCTGTTTTTT
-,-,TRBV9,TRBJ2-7,CASSVGSAPYEQYF,TGTGCCAGCAGCGTCGGTAGCGCTCCCTACGAGCAGTACTTC
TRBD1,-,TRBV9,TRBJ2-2,CASRAGTGLSGELFF,TGTGCCAGCAGGGCCGGGACAGGGTTATCCGGGGAGCTGTTTTTT
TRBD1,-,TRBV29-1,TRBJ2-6,CSVLDFKRGRQPGANVLTF,TGCAGCGTTTTGGATTTCAAAAGGGGGCGGCAACCTGGGGCCAACGTCCTGACTTTC
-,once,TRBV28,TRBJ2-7,CASSQSYEQYF,TGTGCCAGCAGTCAGTCCTACGAGCAGTACTTC
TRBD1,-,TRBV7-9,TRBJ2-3,CASSLAGTGGADTQYF,TGTGCCAGCAGCTTAGCCGGGACAGGGGGCGCAGATACGCAGTATTTT
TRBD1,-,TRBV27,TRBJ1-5,CASSRTGGLNQPQHF,TGTGCCAGCAGTAGGACAGGGGGCCTCAATCAGCCCCAGCATTTT
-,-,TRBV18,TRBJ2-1,CASSPSVQGNLNEQFF,TGTGCCAGCTCACCTTCTGTCCAGGGTAACCTCAATGAGCAGTTCTTC
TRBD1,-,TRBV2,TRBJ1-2,CASSISWEGARGYTF,TGTGCCAGCAGTATTTCATGGGAGGGGGCGCGGGGCTACACCTTC
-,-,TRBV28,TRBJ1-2,CASSFPPGGGDSPGGYTF,TGTGCCAGCAGTTTCCCCCCGGGTGGAGGCGACTCCCCGGGAGGCTACACCTTC
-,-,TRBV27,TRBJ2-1,CASSPLIHSTRGDEQFF,TGTGCCAGCAGTCCACTGATTCACTCTACCAGGGGCGATGAGCAGTTCTTC
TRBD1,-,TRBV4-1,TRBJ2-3,CASSYHGTGESTDTQYF,TGCGCCAGCAGCTACCACGGGACAGGGGAGAGCACAGATACGCAGTATTTT
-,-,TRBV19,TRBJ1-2,CASRYRGGDYGYTF,TGTGCCAGTAGGTACCGGGGGGGCGACTATGGCTACACCTTC
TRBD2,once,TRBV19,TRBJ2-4,CASSVGLAGGLAKNIQYF,TGTGCCAGTAGTGTGGGACTAGCGGGAGGTCTAGCCAAAAACATTCAGTACTTC
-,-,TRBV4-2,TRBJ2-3,CASSQDGWVLVGVDGDTQYF,TGTGCCAGCAGCCAAGATGGGTGGGTCTTGGTGGGAGTGGACGGAGATACGCAGTATTTT
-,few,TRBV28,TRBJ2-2,CASSVESPTGELFF,TGTGCCAGCAGTGTGGAGTCCCCCACCGGGGAGCTGTTTTTT
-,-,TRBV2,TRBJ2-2,CASMVGTNTGELFF,TGTGCCAGCATGGTGGGAACTAACACCGGGGAGCTGTTTTTT
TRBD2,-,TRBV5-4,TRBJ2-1,CASSPGLGENEQFF,TGTGCCAGCAGCCCCGGACTAGGTGAAAATGAGCAGTTCTTC
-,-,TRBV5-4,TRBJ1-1,CASSSAGRGSTEAFF,TGTGCCAGCAGCTCGGCGGGCAGGGGAAGCACTGAAGCTTTCTTT
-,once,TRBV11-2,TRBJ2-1,CASSRDLSSYNEQFF,TGTGCCAGCAGCCGGGATCTGAGCTCCTACAATGAGCAGTTCTTC